Reported below is one T cell receptor (beta chain). The antigen is undetermined. The length of the CDR3 is 16 residues. Between the trimmed V and J ends, which lost 7 bases and 0 bases, there was a span of 16 bases. Germline V gives CDR1 MNHNS, CDR2 SASEGT. The sample is drawn from a study of blood T cells in healthy people across ages. Whole-study results and caveats: Any conclusive comparison of naive versus antigen-experienced cells was prevented by using unsorted PBMCs.

Together with a sample-barcoded 5' primer, a J-beta primer mix was included in a second PCR lasting about 6 to 11 cycles. Unique molecular identifiers of 12 random nucleotides labeled each cDNA. Every sample returned 3 million or more CDR3-containing paired-end reads. Via MiXCR, TCRdb re-called the 5' RACE reads, giving one row per CDR3 protein. The sample gives approximately 1.5 million distinct CDR3 sequences, roughly a third of which show up once; about 10% is in the top ten. The rearrangement uses TRBV6-1 and TRBJ2-1, with D unclear. The TCR sequence derives from a woman between 25 and 40 years old in good health. Sequencing used blood. Written as DNA, the CDR3 is TGTGCCAGCATTGGCGATTGGCCGAGCTCCTACAATGAGCAGTTCTTC. It specifies CASIGDWPSSYNEQFF.